This paragraph covers one TCR beta chain sequence. The V end was cut by 4 bases, the J end by 10 bases, with 17 bases between. The CDR3 extends over 13 amino acids. CDR1 is MGHRA and CDR2 is YSYEKL in the germline V gene. Before being deemed recovered, Cohort 3 donors had two negative PCRs, clearance, or symptom resolution. The sample originates from a study of blood T cell repertoires in COVID-19. Study-wide context: From the United States, Italy and Spain came samples of acute and convalescent COVID-19. The analysed material was cDNA or gDNA that came from T cells, B-cell-depleted T cells, or PBMCs.

TCRdb keeps only in-frame clones here, not all; method: immunoSEQ multiplex PCR. Of almost 250,000 clones detected, approximately 90% appear once; the ten largest clones hold over 4%. The J gene is TRBJ2-7, the V gene TRBV4-1, with D maybe TRBD2 (6 bases). Sample: PBMCs or T cells enriched from blood (not recorded which). The source is a woman aged 30 to 39 who had recovered from COVID-19. CDR3 bases: TGCGCCAGCAGCCTCAGCCGCGGGGAAGGTCAGTACTTC. Protein sequence: CASSLSRGEGQYF.